This TCR beta chain was sequenced for a study of blood T cell repertoires in COVID-19. Study-level information: Both acute and convalescent COVID-19 samples were obtained from the United States, Italy and Spain. PBMCs, B-cell-depleted T cells, or T cells provided the cDNA or gDNA that made up the material.

Germline loops: CDR1 SNHLY, CDR2 FYNNEI. The length of the CDR3 is 14 residues. Trimming took off 4 bases at V and 2 bases at J, with 6 bases between the two ends. The protocol was immunoSEQ multiplex PCR, while the TCRdb copy is restricted to in-frame clones and leaves out a portion. The sample gives about 28,000 clones, approximately 90% of which show up once; under 7% is in the top ten. There are a few counts of this clone. The material sequenced was peripheral blood. The sequence came from a man in his sixties with active COVID-19. This sequence joins TRBV2 and TRBJ2-6; D gene ambiguous. Written as DNA, the CDR3 is TGTGCCAGCAGTGTAGAACCTGGGGCCAACGTCCTGACTTTC. Residues: CASSVEPGANVLTF. Variable domain in full (rest from reference TRBV2 and TRBJ2-6): EPEVTQTPSHQVTQMGQEVILRCVPISNHLYFYWYRQILGQKVEFLVSFYNNEISEKSEIFDDQFSVERPDGSNFTLKIRSTKLEDSAMYFCASSVEPGANVLTFGAGSRLTVL.